One sample yielded the 9 T cell receptor beta chains listed below, sequenced in a study of cytomegalovirus exposure and HLA in healthy donors. Use of 60 Vbeta and 13 Jbeta primers characterized the PCR. The assay was immunoSEQ multiplex PCR, and TCRdb's table has in-frame clones only and misses some. This repertoire comprises 100,000 to 150,000 clones; its ten largest clones make up around 1.6%. Sequenced material: PBMCs. These TCRs come from a woman aged 40 to 50 in good health and CMV-seropositive.

The chain combines TRBV9 with TRBJ2-1, with 13 bases identical to TRBD2. The CDR3 contains 17 residues. The V gene end was trimmed by 0 bases and the J gene end by 1 base; junction bases not matched to a gene: 1. Germline V gene sequence: CDR1 SGDLS, CDR2 YYNGEE. The CDR3 sequence: CASSVEGLAGSYNEQFF. CDR3 nucleotides: TGTGCCAGCAGCGTAGAGGGACTAGCGGGATCCTACAATGAGCAGTTCTTC.

The rearrangement links TRBV14 to TRBJ2-7; tentative D call: TRBD1 (5 bases). This CDR3 has 12 residues. Germline lookup yields CDR1 SGHDN and CDR2 FVKESK. V was trimmed by 2 bases and J by 3 bases, leaving 5 bases between them. CDR3 sequence reads: CASSQQGYEQYF. CDR3 nucleotide sequence: TGTGCCAGCAGCCAACAGGGCTACGAGCAGTACTTC.

The chain couples TRBV7-3 to TRBJ1-6; TRBD1 matches 7 bases. Germline CDR1 is SGHTA and CDR2 is FQGTGA. Trimming at V came to 5 bases and at J to 6 bases, leaving 4 bases not matched to a gene. The CDR3 has 14 amino acids. CDR3 residues: CASSRTGVNSPLHF. CDR3 DNA: TGTGCCAGCAGCAGGACAGGTGTTAATTCACCCCTCCACTTT.

V gene TRBV15 combines with J gene TRBJ2-7; D unclear. This CDR3 has 14 amino acids. Trimming cost V 0 bases and J 0 bases, with 6 bases left between them. The germline V gene encodes CDR1 LNHNV and CDR2 YYDKDF (reference sequence). The CDR3 loop reads CATSREASSYEQYF. CDR3 nucleotides: TGTGCCACCAGCAGAGAGGCCTCCTCCTACGAGCAGTACTTC.

This rearrangement joins TRBV5-1 to TRBJ1-2, with 7 bases identical to TRBD1. The germline V gene encodes CDR1 SGHRS and CDR2 YFSETQ. The CDR3 spans 15 residues. J lost 8 bases, V lost 5 bases, and 15 bases had no gene match. CDR3 region: CASRERTGVLGGYTF. The CDR3 region has the DNA TGCGCCAGCAGGGAAAGGACAGGCGTCTTGGGGGGCTACACCTTC.

The rearrangement links TRBV9 to TRBJ1-1, with 8 bases identical to TRBD1. J was trimmed by 7 bases and V by 5 bases; bases with no gene match: 10. The germline V gene has CDR1 SGDLS and CDR2 YYNGEE. The CDR3 consists of 14 residues. The DNA for the CDR3 is TGTGCCAGCAGTGTCGGACAGGGCGGCCTTGAAGCTTTCTTT. It encodes CASSVGQGGLEAFF.

The chain uses TRBV28 and TRBJ2-1, with TRBD2 as a possible D gene (5 bases). The CDR3 consists of 12 residues. The germline V gene has CDR1 MDHEN and CDR2 SYDVKM. V was clipped by 3 bases and J by 8 bases, with 8 bases between them. CDR3 loop: CASSFTGYEQFF. Written as DNA, the CDR3 is TGTGCCAGCAGTTTTACGGGATATGAGCAGTTCTTC.

The chain combines TRBV6-1 with TRBJ2-1; 10 bases map to TRBD2. The CDR3 sequence is 17 residues long. Trimming removed 1 base from V and 9 bases from J; junction bases left unmatched: 12. Germline V gene lookup returns CDR1 MNHNS and CDR2 SASEGT. The CDR3 DNA reads TGTGCCAGCAGTGAAGGGTTGGGGCTAGCGGGAGTAGGTGAGCAGTTCTTC. Protein sequence: CASSEGLGLAGVGEQFF.

Details on this clone: One end of the junction is discordant with germline, which a read error may explain. J is TRBJ1-2 and V is TRBV18; 9 bases map to TRBD1. Germline CDR1 and CDR2: KGHSH and LQKENI. This CDR3 has 13 amino acids. The CDR3 reads CASSPRQGDGHTF. The CDR3, as DNA: TGTGCCAGCTCACCACGACAGGGGGATGGCCACACCTTC.